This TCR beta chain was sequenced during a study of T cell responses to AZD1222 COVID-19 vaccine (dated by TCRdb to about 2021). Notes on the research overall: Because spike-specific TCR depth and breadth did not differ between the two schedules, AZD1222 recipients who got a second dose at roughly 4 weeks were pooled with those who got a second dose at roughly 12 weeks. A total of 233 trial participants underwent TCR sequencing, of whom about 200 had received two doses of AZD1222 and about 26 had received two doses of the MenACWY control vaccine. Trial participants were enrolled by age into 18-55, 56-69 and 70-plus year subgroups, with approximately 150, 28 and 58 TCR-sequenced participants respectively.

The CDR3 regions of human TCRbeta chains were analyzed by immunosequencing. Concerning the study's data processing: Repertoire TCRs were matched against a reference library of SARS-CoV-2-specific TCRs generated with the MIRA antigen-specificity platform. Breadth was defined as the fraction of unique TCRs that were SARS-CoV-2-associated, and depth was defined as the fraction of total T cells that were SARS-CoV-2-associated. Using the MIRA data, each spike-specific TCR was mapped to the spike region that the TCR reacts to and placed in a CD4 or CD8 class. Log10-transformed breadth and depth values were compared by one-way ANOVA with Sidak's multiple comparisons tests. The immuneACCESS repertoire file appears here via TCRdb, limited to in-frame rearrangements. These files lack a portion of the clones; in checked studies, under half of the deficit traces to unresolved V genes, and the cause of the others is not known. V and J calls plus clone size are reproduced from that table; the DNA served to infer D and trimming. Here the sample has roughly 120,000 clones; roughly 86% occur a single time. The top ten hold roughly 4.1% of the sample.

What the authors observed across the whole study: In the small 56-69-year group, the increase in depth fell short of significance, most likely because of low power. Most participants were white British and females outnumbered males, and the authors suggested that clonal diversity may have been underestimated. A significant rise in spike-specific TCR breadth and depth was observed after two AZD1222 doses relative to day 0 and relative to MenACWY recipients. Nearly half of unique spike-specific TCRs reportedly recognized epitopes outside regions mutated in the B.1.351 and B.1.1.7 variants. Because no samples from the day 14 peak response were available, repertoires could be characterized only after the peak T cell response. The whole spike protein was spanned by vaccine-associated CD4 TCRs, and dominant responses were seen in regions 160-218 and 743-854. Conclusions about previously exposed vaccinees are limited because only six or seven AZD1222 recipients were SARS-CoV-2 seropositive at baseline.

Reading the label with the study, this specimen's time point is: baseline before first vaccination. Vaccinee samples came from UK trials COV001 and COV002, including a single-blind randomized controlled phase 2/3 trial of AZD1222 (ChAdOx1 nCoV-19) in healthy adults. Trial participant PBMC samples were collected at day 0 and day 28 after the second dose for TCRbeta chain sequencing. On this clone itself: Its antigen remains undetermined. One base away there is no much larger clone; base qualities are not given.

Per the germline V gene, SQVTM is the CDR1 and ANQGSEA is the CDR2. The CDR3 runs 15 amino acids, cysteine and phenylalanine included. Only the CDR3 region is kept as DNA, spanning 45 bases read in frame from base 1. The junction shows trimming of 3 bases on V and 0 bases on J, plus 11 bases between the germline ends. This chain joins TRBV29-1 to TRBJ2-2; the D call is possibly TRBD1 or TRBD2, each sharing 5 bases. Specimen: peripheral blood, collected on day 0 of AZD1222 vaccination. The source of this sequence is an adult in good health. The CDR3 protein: CSVDVGAPNTGELFF. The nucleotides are TGCAGCGTTGACGTCGGGGCTCCGAACACCGGGGAGCTGTTTTTT.